These 21 T cell receptor beta chains were all obtained from the same sample, sequenced in a study of cytomegalovirus exposure and HLA in healthy donors. Amplification used 60 Vbeta primers and 13 Jbeta primers. Libraries were prepared by immunoSEQ multiplex PCR; TCRdb keeps only in-frame clonotypes and omits some of them. The table records under 200,000 clones, around 80% of them present only once. What was sequenced was PBMCs. The receptors were gathered from a woman in her forties in good health and CMV-seronegative.

This clone was seen a handful of times. An end of the junction does not agree with germline; a read error may underlie this. CDR3 DNA: TGTGCCAGCAGTGAATCCCCCCGGAGGCACTTT. It is translated as CASSESPRRHF. The V call is TRBV2, the J call TRBJ1-4; D is undetermined. This CDR3 has 11 residues. Germline CDR1 and CDR2: SNHLY and FYNNEI.

The sample holds one count of this clone. The chain carries TRBV19 and TRBJ2-7; a weak D match, TRBD1 (7 bases). V was cut by 6 bases and J by 3 bases, with 24 bases left in between. This CDR3 is 17 amino acids long. The germline gives CDR1 LNHDA, CDR2 SQIVND (reference sequence). CDR3 residues: CASSPGDGRGFSYEQYF. In nucleotides, the CDR3 is TGTGCCAGTAGCCCGGGGGATGGCAGGGGGTTCAGCTACGAGCAGTACTTC.

This chain links TRBV18 with TRBJ2-1, with 7 nucleotides matching TRBD1. This CDR3 region has 16 residues. The germline gives CDR1 KGHSH, CDR2 LQKENI. V was clipped by 0 bases and J by 3 bases; unmatched bases: 5. The CDR3 protein is CASSPPYRDSYNEQFF. Here the CDR3 DNA reads TGTGCCAGCTCACCACCTTACCGGGACAGCTACAATGAGCAGTTCTTC. The complete variable domain, with remaining parts taken from reference TRBV18 and TRBJ2-1, reads NAGVMQNPRHLVRRRGQEARLRCSPMKGHSHVYWYRQLPEEGLKFMVYLQKENIIDESGMPKERFSAEFPKEGPSILRIQQVVRGDSAAYFCASSPPYRDSYNEQFFGPGTRLTVL.

The chain joins TRBV11-3 to TRBJ2-6, with D possibly matching TRBD2 (6 bases). V lost 5 bases and J 4 bases, leaving 12 bases between the germline ends. The length of the CDR3 is 15 residues. Germline values: CDR1 SGHNT, CDR2 YENEEA. CDR3 nucleotide sequence: TGTGCCAGCAGCGGGGGGATGAGCGGGGCCAACGTCCTGACTTTC. Translation: CASSGGMSGANVLTF.

In its sample, this clone was seen once. The chain joins TRBV15 to TRBJ2-7; D unclear. In germline, CDR1 is LNHNV, CDR2 YYDKDF (reference sequence). V was shortened by 0 bases and J by 6 bases, with 9 bases between the two germline ends. The length of the CDR3 is 13 residues. CDR3 loop: CATSRDLRSEQYF. The CDR3 DNA reads as TGTGCCACCAGCAGAGATCTGAGGTCCGAGCAGTACTTC.

The gene calls are TRBV28 and TRBJ1-5; a weak D match, TRBD1 (6 bases). Germline CDR1 is MDHEN and CDR2 is SYDVKM. Trimming cost V 3 bases and J 4 bases, with 10 bases left between them. The CDR3 extends over 14 amino acids. CDR3 residues: CASSFQDRNQPQHF. Written as DNA, the CDR3 is TGTGCCAGCAGTTTTCAGGACAGAAATCAGCCCCAGCATTTT.

This clone was counted at least ten times. The chain recombines TRBV10-3 with TRBJ1-2, with 8 bases that match TRBD1. The CDR3 loop spans 13 amino acids. CDR1 and CDR2 (germline): ENHRY, SYGVKD. The V and J ends lost 10 bases and 8 bases, in that order; junction bases with no gene match: 12. The CDR3 DNA sequence: TGTGCCACCCACAGGGGGGACCCCTCCGGCTACACCTTC. Its translation: CATHRGDPSGYTF.

The chain recombines TRBV6-1 with TRBJ1-5, with TRBD1 matching over 11 bases. The V gene's germline CDR1 is MNHNS and CDR2 SASEGT. The CDR3 is 14 residues long. J was trimmed by 7 bases and V by 8 bases; bases with no gene match: 7. The CDR3 DNA sequence: TGTGCCAGCGACGGACAGGGGGCATGGCAGCCCCAGCATTTT. Translation: CASDGQGAWQPQHF.

The chain couples TRBV7-3 to TRBJ2-7; 15 bases align to TRBD2. There are 13 residues in the CDR3. V lost 8 bases, J lost 12 bases, and 8 bases stayed unmatched. Germline V gives CDR1 SGHTA, CDR2 FQGTGA. CDR3 nucleotide sequence: TGTGCCAGCGGCGGACTAGCGGGAGGGGCACTGTACTTC. Translating it yields CASGGLAGGALYF.

The genes are TRBV5-4 and TRBJ2-3; no clear D. CDR1 is SGHNT, CDR2 YYREEE, per germline (reference sequence). The CDR3 extends over 13 amino acids. Trimming left V 0 bases short and J 3 bases short, with 5 bases between. CDR3 residues: CASSLARTDTQYF. DNA of the CDR3: TGTGCCAGCAGCTTGGCCAGAACAGATACGCAGTATTTT.

The chain couples TRBV25-1 to TRBJ2-5, with 8 bases lining up with TRBD1. The CDR3 has 15 residues. V was pared by 0 bases and J by 3 bases, with 3 bases of the junction left unmatched. The germline V gene has CDR1 MGHDK and CDR2 SYGVNS. The CDR3 spells CASSEYRGQEETQYF. For the CDR3, the DNA is TGTGCCAGCAGTGAATACAGGGGACAGGAAGAGACCCAGTACTTC.

This chain links TRBV5-4 with TRBJ2-2; 12 positions agree with TRBD2. With 4 bases clipped from V and 7 bases from J, the junction kept 17 bases outside the gene matches. Germline CDR1 reads SGHNT; CDR2 reads YYREEE (reference sequence). The CDR3 contains 19 residues. DNA for the CDR3: TGTGCCAGCAGCCCGAGTTGGACTAGCGGGAACTTGAAGGGCGGGGAGCTGTTTTTT. It encodes CASSPSWTSGNLKGGELFF. Looking up the rest from reference TRBV5-4 and TRBJ2-2 gives the full variable domain: ETGVTQSPTHLIKTRGQQVTLRCSSQSGHNTVSWYQQALGQGPQFIFQYYREEENGRGNFPPRFSGLQFPNYSSELNVNALELDDSALYLCASSPSWTSGNLKGGELFFGEGSRLTVL.

The chain carries TRBV5-1 and TRBJ1-1; 9 bases are a match to TRBD1. The CDR3 has 16 residues. With 4 bases clipped from V and 6 bases from J, the junction kept 13 bases outside the gene matches. Germline CDR1 reads SGHRS; CDR2 reads YFSETQ. This CDR3 reads CASSRSGTGLEAEAFF. The CDR3 DNA sequence: TGCGCCAGCAGCCGTTCCGGGACAGGGCTTGAAGCTGAAGCTTTCTTT.

This chain joins TRBV11-3 and TRBJ1-3, with a tentative D call TRBD1 (5 bases). Trimming pared 5 bases from V and 4 bases from J, leaving 12 bases between. The CDR3 is 14 amino acids. The germline V gene encodes CDR1 SGHNT and CDR2 YENEEA. The CDR3 region is CASSPGLSGNTIYF. The CDR3 DNA follows: TGTGCCAGCAGCCCGGGACTCAGCGGAAACACCATATATTTT.

The chain uses TRBV7-8 and TRBJ2-7, with 7 positions matching TRBD1. The CDR3 has 15 amino acids. Germline trimming cut 4 bases from V and 3 bases from J; bases unmatched to any gene: 9. Germline V gives CDR1 SGHVS, CDR2 FQNEAQ. CDR3 sequence (DNA): TGTGCCAGCAGCTCCGCAGTGGGACAGAACTACGAGCAGTACTTC. Translation: CASSSAVGQNYEQYF.

This clone was counted only a few times. J is TRBJ2-4 and V is TRBV19, with TRBD1 matching 7 bases. This CDR3 is 15 amino acids long. Trimming removed 9 bases from V and 0 bases from J; junction bases left unmatched: 8. Germline assignment: CDR1 LNHDA and CDR2 SQIVND (reference sequence). The CDR3 here is CASSEGAVAKNIQYF. CDR3 coding DNA: TGTGCCAGCTCAGAGGGGGCAGTAGCCAAAAACATTCAGTACTTC.

The chain joins TRBV7-8 to TRBJ1-2; TRBD1 agrees at 8 bases. The germline gives CDR1 SGHVS, CDR2 FQNEAQ. The CDR3 runs to 18 residues. After removal of 0 bases from V and 0 bases from J, the junction contained 9 bases not matched to a gene. CDR3 loop: CASSLAHRGAVANYGYTF. The CDR3 DNA reads as TGTGCCAGCAGCTTAGCCCACAGGGGGGCCGTCGCTAACTATGGCTACACCTTC. Variable domain in full (rest from reference TRBV7-8 and TRBJ1-2): GAGVSQSPRYKVAKRGQDVALRCDPISGHVSLFWYQQALGQGPEFLTYFQNEAQLDKSGLPSDRFFAERPEGSVSTLKIQRTQQEDSAVYLCASSLAHRGAVANYGYTFGSGTRLTVV.

This rearrangement joins TRBV29-1 to TRBJ1-2; unclear D gene. The CDR3 is made up of 11 amino acids. Looked up from germline, CDR1 is SQVTM and CDR2 is ANQGSEA. With 1 base removed from V and 8 bases from J, the gap between germline ends came to 8 bases. The CDR3 bases are TGCAGCGTTGAAGTCCGGGAGGGCTACACCTTC. It is translated as CSVEVREGYTF.

V is TRBV18 and J is TRBJ1-2; 7 positions agree with TRBD1. CDR3 length equals 16 residues. CDR1 KGHSH and CDR2 LQKENI come from the germline V gene. Trimming removed 2 bases from V and 0 bases from J; junction bases left unmatched: 6. DNA for the CDR3: TGTGCCAGCTCACCAATGGGGACAGAGGCTAACTATGGCTACACCTTC. It codes for CASSPMGTEANYGYTF.

The rearrangement uses TRBV19 and TRBJ2-1, with D possibly TRBD1 on 5 matching bases. This CDR3 spans 15 amino acids. Trimming left V 8 bases short and J 6 bases short, with 20 bases between. Germline-derived CDR1 and CDR2 are LNHDA and SQIVND (reference sequence). The chain's CDR3 is CASGFDSINFNEQFF. The DNA for the CDR3 is TGTGCCAGTGGATTTGACAGCATAAATTTCAATGAGCAGTTCTTC.

This clone has a handful of counts. J is TRBJ1-1 and V is TRBV7-2; D unresolved. The CDR3 is 13 amino acids. The ends were cut back, 4 bases at V and 1 base at J, with 7 bases in the middle. Germline V CDR1 and CDR2: SGHTA, FQGNSA. The DNA of the CDR3 is TGTGCCAGCAGCTACACAGAGAACACTGAAGCTTTCTTT. It specifies CASSYTENTEAFF.